The 30 T cell receptor beta chains below come from one sample, sequenced in a study of siplizumab effects on memory and regulatory T cells. TCRdb keeps only in-frame clones here, not all; method: immunoSEQ multiplex PCR. The data contain about 100,000 clones, over 90% of them singletons. The sequenced sample consisted of non-Treg CD4+ T cells sorted from blood. Every receptor here comes from a human donor in good health.

With regard to this clone: Sequence at one end of the junction differs from germline and may be a read error. The gene calls are TRBV7-7 and TRBJ2-3, with 10 bases fitting TRBD2. This CDR3 region has 17 residues. The germline gives CDR1 SSHAT, CDR2 FNYEAQ (reference sequence). In DNA, the CDR3 is TGTGCTAGCAGCTTAGGGCTAGCGGGAGTAGCTACAGATACGCAGTATTTT. As protein: CASSLGLAGVATDTQYF.

The rearrangement links TRBV28 to TRBJ1-5; possible D gene TRBD1, 6 bases. CDR1 and CDR2 (germline): MDHEN, SYDVKM. The CDR3 has 15 amino acids. Trimming left V 6 bases short and J 0 bases short, with 12 bases between. The DNA of the CDR3 is TGTGCCAGCAGCCGCCCCAGGGGTAGCAATCAGCCCCAGCATTTT. Translating it yields CASSRPRGSNQPQHF.

The chain couples TRBV19 to TRBJ1-1; D unresolved. This CDR3 spans 15 amino acids. The germline gives CDR1 LNHDA, CDR2 SQIVND (reference sequence). The V end was cut by 5 bases, the J end by 0 bases, with 13 bases between. CDR3 in amino acids: CASSLRQSMNTEAFF. In nucleotides, the CDR3 is TGTGCCAGTAGTCTCCGACAATCCATGAACACTGAAGCTTTCTTT.

The chain has TRBV6-1 and TRBJ2-7; the match to TRBD2 covers 7 bases. Germline CDR1 and CDR2: MNHNS and SASEGT. The CDR3 sequence is 15 residues long. Trimming at V came to 1 base and at J to 7 bases, leaving 10 bases not matched to a gene. CDR3 in amino acids: CASSEDLTAGREQYF. CDR3 bases: TGTGCCAGCAGTGAAGATCTGACAGCGGGGAGGGAGCAGTACTTC.

The V gene is TRBV14, the J gene TRBJ2-2; tentatively, D is TRBD1 (7 bases). CDR1 SGHDN and CDR2 FVKESK come from the germline V gene. V was clipped by 4 bases and J by 5 bases, with 17 bases between them. The CDR3 covers 16 residues. The CDR3 region is CASSPLEGAATGELFF. The CDR3 region has the DNA TGTGCCAGCAGCCCCTTGGAGGGGGCGGCAACCGGGGAGCTGTTTTTT.

The chain joins TRBV19 to TRBJ1-1; no firm D call. The CDR3 spans 13 residues. Per germline, CDR1 LNHDA and CDR2 SQIVND (reference sequence). V lost 8 bases and J lost 4, with 14 bases in between. The CDR3 DNA reads TGTGCCAGTGGCCCCGGCCGGGGCACTGAAGCTTTCTTT. It is translated as CASGPGRGTEAFF.

The rearrangement joins TRBV10-3 to TRBJ1-1; D is undetermined. The V gene lost 5 bases and the J gene lost 1 base, with 11 bases spanning the gap. The CDR3 is made up of 14 amino acids. CDR1 is ENHRY and CDR2 is SYGVKD in the germline V gene. The chain's CDR3 is CAISSRTENTEAFF. DNA of the CDR3: TGTGCCATCAGTTCCCGGACTGAGAACACTGAAGCTTTCTTT.

The chain carries TRBV14 and TRBJ2-7; TRBD1 might be the D (6 bases). The CDR3 is 13 residues long. Germline V gene lookup returns CDR1 SGHDN and CDR2 FVKESK. V lost 0 bases, J lost 9 bases, and 12 bases lay in between. The CDR3 DNA follows: TGTGCCAGCAGCCAAGACGACAGGCTACGGCAGTACTTC. Translated: CASSQDDRLRQYF.

The gene calls are TRBV29-1 and TRBJ2-5; tentative D call: TRBD1 (6 bases). Looked up from germline, CDR1 is SQVTM and CDR2 is ANQGSEA. Trimming stripped 0 bases from V and 5 bases from J, with 13 bases between. The CDR3 runs 14 residues. As DNA, the CDR3 is TGCAGCGTTGAAGATGGGGGCCCCGGGGAGACCCAGTACTTC. It translates to CSVEDGGPGETQYF.

The CDR3 loop is CATSRTALTSNYGYTF. The CDR3 DNA is TGTGCCACCTCCCGGACAGCCCTTACTAGTAACTATGGCTACACCTTC. This chain joins TRBV7-2 and TRBJ1-2; D is perhaps TRBD1 (6 bases). Trimming took off 10 bases at V and 1 base at J, with 22 bases between the two ends. The germline V gene encodes CDR1 SGHTA and CDR2 FQGNSA. CDR3 size: 16 residues.

The rearrangement joins TRBV6-1 to TRBJ2-7, with 10 bases matching TRBD1. Per the germline V gene, CDR1 is MNHNS and CDR2 is SASEGT. The CDR3 runs to 16 residues. Trimming at V came to 4 bases and at J to 0 bases, leaving 6 bases not matched to a gene. CDR3 DNA sequence: TGTGCCAGCAGTGGATCTTGGACAGGGGGCTCCTACGAGCAGTACTTC. This codes for CASSGSWTGGSYEQYF.

The V call is TRBV5-1, the J call TRBJ1-4, with D possibly being TRBD1 (6 bases). The CDR3 is 16 residues long. Germline-derived CDR1 and CDR2 are SGHRS and YFSETQ. The ends were cut back, 3 bases at V and 5 bases at J, with 17 bases in the middle. The CDR3 is CASSYTGSRVNEKLFF. The CDR3 DNA reads as TGCGCCAGCAGCTATACAGGGTCGAGGGTCAATGAAAAACTGTTTTTT. The full variable domain, in which reference TRBV5-1 and TRBJ1-4 provide the parts outside the CDR3, is KAGVTQTPRYLIKTRGQQVTLSCSPISGHRSVSWYQQTPGQGLQFLFEYFSETQRNKGNFPGRFSGRQFSNSRSEMNVSTLELGDSALYLCASSYTGSRVNEKLFFGSGTQLSVL.

The chain couples TRBV6-6 to TRBJ2-3; TRBD2 is a possible D gene (6 bases). The CDR3 runs 14 residues. Between the trimmed V and J ends, which lost 5 bases and 1 base, there was a span of 10 bases. Germline CDR1 and CDR2: MNHNY and SVGAGI (reference sequence). In DNA form, the CDR3 reads TGTGCCAGCAGTGACCCGGGAGGCACAGATACGCAGTATTTT. This encodes CASSDPGGTDTQYF.

The rearrangement uses TRBV6-5 and TRBJ2-5, with D unresolved. The V and J ends lost 5 bases and 9 bases respectively, with 16 bases between them. CDR3 length: 13 amino acids. The V gene's germline CDR1 is MNHEY and CDR2 SVGAGI. The CDR3 DNA reads as TGTGCCAGCAGTCGACGGGCCCCGAGCGCCCAGTACTTC. Protein sequence: CASSRRAPSAQYF.

CDR3 protein: CASSEARTSGPDTQYF. The CDR3 DNA sequence: TGTGCCAGCAGTGAAGCGAGGACTAGCGGGCCGGATACGCAGTATTTT. The rearrangement links TRBV2 to TRBJ2-3, with 11 bases fitting TRBD2. Germline V CDR1 and CDR2: SNHLY, FYNNEI. CDR3 length: 16 amino acids. J was trimmed by 6 bases and V by 0 bases; bases with no gene match: 5.

As concerns this clone: This CDR3 is also generated by other DNA sequences in the sample. The chain uses TRBV18 and TRBJ2-3; the D is unclear. The CDR3 has 15 residues. V lost 0 bases and J 2 bases, leaving 9 bases between the germline ends. Germline values: CDR1 KGHSH, CDR2 LQKENI. CDR3 nucleotides: TGTGCCAGCTCACCACCGAGTCCCCACACAGATACGCAGTATTTT. Encoded protein: CASSPPSPHTDTQYF.

The V call is TRBV5-1, the J call TRBJ1-2; D may be TRBD1 (6 bases). The V end was cut by 4 bases, the J end by 2 bases, with 12 bases between. The germline CDR1 and CDR2 sequences are SGHRS and YFSETQ. The CDR3 totals 14 residues. The CDR3: CASSPGGGNYGYTF. DNA for the CDR3: TGCGCCAGCAGCCCCGGAGGGGGGAACTATGGCTACACCTTC.

This chain uses TRBV29-1 with TRBJ2-7; D gene ambiguous. The CDR3 covers 12 residues. The germline V gene encodes CDR1 SQVTM and CDR2 ANQGSEA. With 4 bases removed from V and 0 bases from J, the gap between germline ends came to 7 bases. The CDR3 DNA reads as TGCAGCGTTGCGTTCCTCTCCTACGAGCAGTACTTC. Translation gives CSVAFLSYEQYF.

The chain combines TRBV29-1 with TRBJ1-1; no clear D gene. Trimming stripped 3 bases from V and 8 bases from J, with 10 bases between. This CDR3 comprises 11 residues. Germline CDR1 reads SQVTM; CDR2 reads ANQGSEA. This CDR3 reads CSVDSAREAFF. The CDR3 coding sequence is TGCAGCGTTGATAGTGCGAGGGAAGCTTTCTTT.

The rearrangement links TRBV6-1 to TRBJ1-1; no clear D gene. V dropped 1 base and J dropped 1 base, with 4 bases sitting between them. Germline V gene sequence: CDR1 MNHNS, CDR2 SASEGT. The CDR3 consists of 13 residues. The CDR3 DNA is TGTGCCAGCAGTGAAGACAGGAACACTGAAGCTTTCTTT. Translated: CASSEDRNTEAFF.

This clone was seen once. The chain uses TRBV28 and TRBJ2-1; D unclear. In germline, CDR1 is MDHEN, CDR2 SYDVKM. The CDR3 loop spans 17 amino acids. V dropped 6 bases and J dropped 0 bases, with 18 bases sitting between them. CDR3 region: CASSTRWSGNSYNEQFF. DNA of the CDR3: TGTGCCAGCAGCACCCGATGGTCGGGTAACTCCTACAATGAGCAGTTCTTC.

The J gene is TRBJ2-6, the V gene TRBV5-1; 11 bases align to TRBD1. V shed 3 bases and J 0 bases; nucleotides not matched to a gene: 11. This CDR3 spans 20 amino acids. From germline, CDR1 is SGHRS and CDR2 YFSETQ. The CDR3 loop is CASSWPGQGDVSSGANVLTF. CDR3 sequence (DNA): TGCGCCAGCAGCTGGCCGGGACAGGGGGACGTAAGCTCTGGGGCCAACGTCCTGACTTTC.

V is TRBV11-2 and J is TRBJ2-6; D gene uncertain. Germline V CDR1 and CDR2: SGHAT, FQNNGV. Trimming removed 4 bases at V and 0 bases at J, with 10 bases between. The CDR3 spans 16 residues. The CDR3 reads CASSSKTTSGANVLTF. DNA for the CDR3: TGTGCCAGCAGCTCCAAGACGACCTCTGGGGCCAACGTCCTGACTTTC.

The chain couples TRBV19 to TRBJ2-5, with D perhaps matching TRBD1 (5 bases). The CDR3 has 14 residues. Germline CDR1 reads LNHDA; CDR2 reads SQIVND (reference sequence). V lost 3 bases to trimming and J lost 1 base, with 9 bases between them. The CDR3 here is CASSILGPQETQYF. The CDR3 DNA reads TGTGCCAGTAGTATTCTGGGGCCCCAAGAGACCCAGTACTTC.

V gene TRBV9 combines with J gene TRBJ2-3, with 13 bases aligning to TRBD2. The CDR3 is made up of 18 amino acids. The J segment lost 4 bases and the V segment lost 4 bases, leaving 12 bases of the junction unmatched. CDR1 and CDR2 (germline): SGDLS, YYNGEE. The CDR3 coding sequence is TGTGCCAGCAGCAGAGGACTAGCGGGAGAGTTTGTTCCAGATACGCAGTATTTT. The encoded protein is CASSRGLAGEFVPDTQYF.

This clone has a single count. The chain uses TRBV19 and TRBJ1-4, with 10 bases that match TRBD1. V lost 9 bases, J lost 5 bases, and 12 bases stayed unmatched. The V gene's germline CDR1 is LNHDA and CDR2 SQIVND (reference sequence). The CDR3 extends over 16 amino acids. The CDR3 loop reads CASHTGQGVPNEKLFF. The CDR3 DNA is TGTGCCAGCCATACTGGACAGGGGGTGCCGAATGAAAAACTGTTTTTT.

A single count supports this clone. The V gene is TRBV28, the J gene TRBJ1-2; 9 bases align to TRBD1. With V trimmed by 6 bases and J by 1 base, 0 bases remained unmatched. Germline lookup yields CDR1 MDHEN and CDR2 SYDVKM. CDR3 size: 13 residues. The DNA of the CDR3 is TGTGCCAGCAGGACAGGGGGTAACTATGGCTACACCTTC. This codes for CASRTGGNYGYTF.

This chain uses TRBV10-1 with TRBJ1-1; 9 bases map to TRBD1. Germline-derived CDR1 and CDR2 are WNHNN and SYGVQD (reference sequence). The V and J ends lost 5 bases and 7 bases, in that order; junction bases with no gene match: 11. This CDR3 region has 15 residues. The CDR3 spells CASSKDRDRENEAFF. The CDR3 DNA reads as TGCGCCAGCAGTAAAGACCGGGACAGGGAAAATGAAGCTTTCTTT.

The chain carries TRBV7-8 and TRBJ1-5; D is possibly TRBD1 (5 bases). Germline V CDR1 and CDR2: SGHVS, FQNEAQ. This CDR3 has 15 amino acids. V was pared by 4 bases and J by 0 bases, with 10 bases between. The chain's CDR3 is CASSSGTYSNQPQHF. The CDR3 coding sequence is TGTGCCAGCAGCTCCGGGACCTATAGCAATCAGCCCCAGCATTTT.

The V and J genes are TRBV21-1 and TRBJ2-3. TRBV21-1 constitutes a pseudogene. The CDR3 runs 19 residues. The CDR3 is CASSKVTLTGWDWTDTQYF. Here the CDR3 DNA reads TGTGCCAGCAGCAAAGTAACGTTGACAGGTTGGGACTGGACAGATACGCAGTATTTT.